The 29 T cell receptor beta chains listed next were all sequenced from one sample in a study of T cell responses to AZD1222 COVID-19 vaccine. Generated by immunoSEQ multiplex PCR, the TCRdb table keeps only in-frame clones and is missing some. Here the sample spans about 39,000 clones, 88% being singletons. Source: peripheral blood, taken 28 days after the second dose of the MenACWY control vaccine. The receptors come from an adult who received the MenACWY meningococcal vaccine as a control.

The chain joins TRBV5-5 to TRBJ1-5; possible D gene TRBD1, 5 bases. From germline, CDR1 is SGHKS and CDR2 YYEKEE (reference sequence). This CDR3 contains 14 residues. Trimming stripped 4 bases from V and 5 bases from J, with 13 bases between. The CDR3 is CASSQTETYQPQHF. The CDR3 DNA reads TGTGCCAGCAGCCAGACAGAGACCTATCAGCCCCAGCATTTT.

The CDR3 sequence: CASSAPGHPSGYTF. DNA of the CDR3: TGTGCCAGCAGCGCCCCGGGACACCCGTCGGGCTACACCTTC. The chain links TRBV16 to TRBJ1-2; D possibly corresponds to TRBD1 (6 bases). The CDR3 sequence is 14 residues long. The germline V and J ends were trimmed by 5 bases and 8 bases, with 18 bases remaining between them. Looked up from germline, CDR1 is KGHSY and CDR2 is FQNENV.

The rearrangement joins TRBV2 to TRBJ2-5; 10 nucleotides match TRBD2. CDR3 length: 14 residues. From germline, CDR1 is SNHLY and CDR2 FYNNEI. The trim removed 9 bases at V and 2 bases at J, leaving 6 bases unmatched. CDR3: CASDLAGVQETQYF. CDR3 sequence (DNA): TGTGCCAGTGATCTAGCGGGGGTGCAAGAGACCCAGTACTTC.

The chain employs TRBV13 and TRBJ2-5; 7 bases align to TRBD1. Trimming cost V 4 bases and J 2 bases; bases outside gene matches: 4. Germline values: CDR1 PRHDT, CDR2 FYEKMQ (reference sequence). This CDR3 region has 14 residues. Here the CDR3 DNA reads TGTGCCAGCAGCTCACAGGGGTCTCAAGAGACCCAGTACTTC. It translates to CASSSQGSQETQYF.

The rearrangement uses TRBV5-6 and TRBJ2-3; TRBD2 agrees at 8 bases. CDR1 is SGHDT and CDR2 is YYEEEE in the germline V gene. After removal of 2 bases from V and 3 bases from J, the junction contained 8 bases not matched to a gene. This CDR3 comprises 16 residues. In nucleotides, the CDR3 is TGTGCCAGCAGCTTACAAGCGGGAGCGGGAACAGATACGCAGTATTTT. It codes for CASSLQAGAGTDTQYF.

The chain has TRBV2 and TRBJ2-2; D remains ambiguous. V gave up 0 bases and J gave up 1 base, with 12 bases separating them. The CDR3 extends over 17 amino acids. The germline V gene encodes CDR1 SNHLY and CDR2 FYNNEI. The CDR3 protein is CASSEAGFYRNTGELFF. In DNA form, the CDR3 reads TGTGCCAGCAGTGAAGCGGGGTTCTACCGGAACACCGGGGAGCTGTTTTTT. The full variable domain, with the rest looked up from reference TRBV2 and TRBJ2-2, is EPEVTQTPSHQVTQMGQEVILRCVPISNHLYFYWYRQILGQKVEFLVSFYNNEISEKSEIFDDQFSVERPDGSNFTLKIRSTKLEDSAMYFCASSEAGFYRNTGELFFGEGSRLTVL.

The chain employs TRBV5-1 and TRBJ1-1; no definite D call. Germline-derived CDR1 and CDR2 are SGHRS and YFSETQ. The CDR3 has 12 residues. Trimming removed 0 bases at V and 8 bases at J, with 8 bases between. CDR3 nucleotide sequence: TGCGCCAGCAGCTTGGGACACCAGGAAGCTTTCTTT. This codes for CASSLGHQEAFF.

This chain links TRBV5-1 with TRBJ2-5; D remains ambiguous. The CDR3 is made up of 14 amino acids. V lost 0 bases to trimming and J lost 7 bases, with 13 bases between them. Germline-derived CDR1 and CDR2 are SGHRS and YFSETQ. This CDR3 reads CASSLEADVGTQYF. The CDR3 DNA is TGCGCCAGCAGCTTGGAGGCGGATGTCGGGACCCAGTACTTC.

The chain uses TRBV20-1 and TRBJ1-2; TRBD1 aligns across 8 bases. V shed 6 bases, J shed 7 bases, and the junction held 4 bases outside the gene matches. CDR1 is DFQATT and CDR2 is SNEGSKA in the germline V gene (reference sequence). The CDR3 is 11 amino acids. The CDR3 DNA is TGCAGTGCGACAGGGGTTGGTGGCTACACCTTC. The encoded protein is CSATGVGGYTF.

This clone was found once. The chain employs TRBV28 and TRBJ2-5; TRBD2 might be the D (5 bases). From germline, CDR1 is MDHEN and CDR2 SYDVKM. The CDR3 sequence is 14 residues long. Trimming took 4 bases from V and 5 from J, leaving 14 bases between them. The chain's CDR3 is CASSSLRDPETQYF. CDR3 nucleotides: TGTGCCAGCAGTTCCCTTCGGGATCCCGAGACCCAGTACTTC. The full variable domain, its missing parts supplied by reference TRBV28 and TRBJ2-5, is DVKVTQSSRYLVKRTGEKVFLECVQDMDHENMFWYRQDPGLGLRLIYFSYDVKMKEKGDIPEGYSVSREKKERFSLILESASTNQTSMYLCASSSLRDPETQYFGPGTRLLVL.

This clone was counted a single time. The rearrangement links TRBV2 to TRBJ2-3; possibly TRBD1 for D (5 bases). Germline V gives CDR1 SNHLY, CDR2 FYNNEI. With 9 bases removed from V and 5 bases from J, the gap between germline ends came to 9 bases. CDR3 length: 11 amino acids. CDR3 nucleotide sequence: TGTGCCAGGCCCCAGGGAGATACGCAGTATTTT. Translation gives CARPQGDTQYF.

This sequence joins TRBV27 and TRBJ1-5; no clear D. Germline lookup yields CDR1 MNHEY and CDR2 SMNVEV (reference sequence). The V end was cut by 4 bases, the J end by 6 bases, with 13 bases between. The CDR3 has 14 amino acids. The CDR3 nucleotides read TGTGCCAGCAGTTCGTGGGGAGGGAGTCAGCCCCAGCATTTT. As protein: CASSSWGGSQPQHF.

The chain has TRBV19 and TRBJ1-3; a weak D match, TRBD1 (5 bases). Germline CDR1 reads LNHDA; CDR2 reads SQIVND (reference sequence). The CDR3 is 17 amino acids. V lost 7 bases to trimming and J lost 0 bases, with 19 bases between them. The CDR3 DNA reads TGTGCCAGTACCCCCCCAGGGACCTTCTTCTCTGGAAACACCATATATTTT. This encodes CASTPPGTFFSGNTIYF.

The chain carries TRBV6-5 and TRBJ2-7, with TRBD2 matching 11 bases. Germline loops: CDR1 MNHEY, CDR2 SVGAGI. This CDR3 is 15 amino acids long. The junction had 9 bases not matched to a gene; V was cut back by 6 bases and J by 5 bases. CDR3 sequence reads: CASSATSGSSNEQYF. The CDR3, as DNA: TGTGCCAGCAGCGCAACTAGCGGGAGTTCCAACGAGCAGTACTTC.

The chain uses TRBV9 and TRBJ2-7; TRBD2 aligns across 11 bases. V was clipped by 4 bases and J by 2 bases; unmatched bases: 5. The CDR3 is 15 residues long. Germline CDR1 and CDR2: SGDLS and YYNGEE. CDR3: CASSPGSGRAYEQYF. DNA of the CDR3: TGTGCCAGCAGCCCCGGTAGCGGGAGGGCCTACGAGCAGTACTTC.

This chain uses TRBV28 with TRBJ1-5; no clear D. The CDR3 has 14 amino acids. Germline V gene sequence: CDR1 MDHEN, CDR2 SYDVKM. Trimming shortened V by 3 bases and J by 7 bases, and 13 bases separated the two germline ends. The CDR3 coding sequence is TGTGCCAGCAGTTTTGTGGGGAGAACACAGCCCCAGCATTTT. It specifies CASSFVGRTQPQHF.

V and J are TRBV28 and TRBJ2-2; D is unresolved. Germline V gene lookup returns CDR1 MDHEN and CDR2 SYDVKM. The CDR3 sequence is 12 residues long. DNA of the CDR3: TGTGCTTCCCGATTACACACCGGGGAGCTGTTTTTT. Translation gives CASRLHTGELFF.

This clone was observed a handful of times. The chain links TRBV10-3 to TRBJ1-5; no clear D. Trimming took off 7 bases at V and 4 bases at J, with 14 bases between the two ends. The CDR3 loop spans 14 amino acids. From germline, CDR1 is ENHRY and CDR2 SYGVKD. The CDR3 region has the DNA TGTGCCATCAATCCACATCGGAGGAATCAGCCCCAGCATTTT. Translated, it gives CAINPHRRNQPQHF.

This chain connects TRBV2 to TRBJ2-2, with unresolved D. Trimming removed 0 bases from V and 8 bases from J, with 10 bases in between. The CDR3 loop spans 14 amino acids. Germline lookup yields CDR1 SNHLY and CDR2 FYNNEI. As DNA, the CDR3 is TGTGCCAGCAGTGAAGCGGGAATCCCTGGGGAGCTGTTTTTT. This translates into CASSEAGIPGELFF.

The chain carries TRBV28 and TRBJ2-3, with D possibly matching TRBD2 (6 bases). Looked up from germline, CDR1 is MDHEN and CDR2 is SYDVKM. The CDR3 has 15 residues. V was shortened by 6 bases and J by 3 bases, with 16 bases between the two germline ends. The chain's CDR3 is CASSRPVAGTDTQYF. CDR3 DNA sequence: TGTGCCAGCAGCCGTCCGGTCGCGGGAACAGATACGCAGTATTTT.

The rearrangement joins TRBV6-5 to TRBJ2-1, with 8 bases aligning to TRBD2. In germline, CDR1 is MNHEY, CDR2 SVGAGI. V lost 6 bases, J lost 6 bases, and 4 bases stayed unmatched. CDR3 length equals 13 residues. In DNA, the CDR3 is TGTGCCAGCAGCCGGACTAGCACCAATGAGCAGTTCTTC. This sequence encodes CASSRTSTNEQFF.

The V and J genes are TRBV10-3 and TRBJ2-7; D remains ambiguous. The CDR3 runs 12 residues. In germline, CDR1 is ENHRY, CDR2 SYGVKD. The V gene lost 0 bases and the J gene lost 3 bases, with 3 bases spanning the gap. CDR3 protein: CAISESHYEQYF. In DNA, the CDR3 is TGTGCCATCAGTGAGTCCCACTACGAGCAGTACTTC.

The chain joins TRBV7-3 to TRBJ1-6; 9 nucleotides align to TRBD1. The ends lost 0 bases at V and 9 bases at J; junction bases unmatched: 6. The CDR3 is made up of 16 amino acids. Germline V CDR1 and CDR2: SGHTA, FQGTGA. In nucleotides, the CDR3 is TGTGCCAGCAGCTTAACCGGGGGACAGGGAGTTTCACCCCTCCACTTT. Its protein is CASSLTGGQGVSPLHF.

The chain combines TRBV28 with TRBJ2-3; D is undetermined. Trimming left V 4 bases short and J 6 bases short, with 17 bases between. This CDR3 region has 15 residues. Germline CDR1 MDHEN, CDR2 SYDVKM. The CDR3 coding sequence is TGTGCCAGCAGTTCAGTAGGGCCCGAACCCGATACGCAGTATTTT. This translates into CASSSVGPEPDTQYF.

The genes are TRBV27 and TRBJ2-7; the D gene could be TRBD1 or TRBD2 (5 bases each). CDR3 length: 13 residues. The ends were cut back, 4 bases at V and 3 bases at J, with 10 bases in the middle. Germline CDR1 is MNHEY and CDR2 is SMNVEV (reference sequence). The CDR3 loop reads CASSSGPSYEQYF. The CDR3 DNA reads as TGTGCCAGCAGTTCGGGGCCCAGCTACGAGCAGTACTTC.

This clone was seen only once. The rearrangement links TRBV29-1 to TRBJ1-4, with D possibly matching TRBD1 (5 bases). V lost 2 bases, J lost 8 bases, and 12 bases lay in between. The CDR3 has 13 residues. Germline V gene sequence: CDR1 SQVTM, CDR2 ANQGSEA. The CDR3 nucleotides are TGCAGCGTTGAAATCCAGGGCGGCGAAAAACTGTTTTTT. It specifies CSVEIQGGEKLFF.

This rearrangement joins TRBV28 to TRBJ2-3; TRBD1 agrees at 7 bases. The trim removed 11 bases at V and 7 bases at J, leaving 12 bases unmatched. Per germline, CDR1 MDHEN and CDR2 SYDVKM. The CDR3 sequence is 13 residues long. The CDR3 DNA follows: TGTGCCTCCAGCCAAGGGGGCCCAAATACGCAGTATTTT. This translates into CASSQGGPNTQYF.

This sequence joins TRBV19 and TRBJ2-4, with TRBD1 matching 7 bases. Germline V gives CDR1 LNHDA, CDR2 SQIVND (reference sequence). The junction had 5 bases not matched to a gene; V was cut back by 0 bases and J by 6 bases. The CDR3 extends over 15 amino acids. The DNA of the CDR3 is TGTGCCAGTAGTATAGAAGGGACAGTTCTAAACATTCAGTACTTC. It is translated as CASSIEGTVLNIQYF.

The chain is built from TRBV27 and TRBJ1-5; D call uncertain. Trimming pared 0 bases from V and 2 bases from J, leaving 8 bases between. The germline gives CDR1 MNHEY, CDR2 SMNVEV (reference sequence). This CDR3 contains 15 residues. DNA for the CDR3: TGTGCCAGCAGTTTATCAGGGTACGGCAATCAGCCCCAGCATTTT. Its translation is CASSLSGYGNQPQHF.